This passage covers 14 T cell receptor beta chains from one sample sequenced in a study of OX40 agonist ivuxolimab in advanced cancers. Measured with immunoSEQ multiplex PCR; TCRdb has only the in-frame clones, and not every one. The sample shows roughly 25,000 clones, around two thirds of them seen only once. The sequencing here drew on CD4+ or CD8+ T cells sorted from blood, taken in a trial of the OX40 agonist ivuxolimab. The source is an adult with an advanced solid tumor such as melanoma, head and neck, liver or kidney cancer.

This rearrangement joins TRBV9 to TRBJ2-1, with 8 bases matching TRBD2. CDR3 length: 18 residues. V was pared by 4 bases and J by 0 bases, with 12 bases of the junction left unmatched. In germline, CDR1 is SGDLS, CDR2 YYNGEE. This CDR3 reads CASSQWGHSGSSYNEQFF. CDR3 bases: TGTGCCAGCAGCCAATGGGGCCACAGCGGGAGCTCCTACAATGAGCAGTTCTTC.

This chain joins TRBV7-8 and TRBJ1-5; D remains ambiguous. Trimming took 2 bases from V and 4 from J, leaving 15 bases between them. Germline V lookup: CDR1 SGHVS, CDR2 FQNEAQ. There are 16 residues in the CDR3. The CDR3 coding sequence is TGTGCCAGCAGCTTAATGGAACCGGCCTTTAATCAGCCCCAGCATTTT. This sequence encodes CASSLMEPAFNQPQHF.

This chain links TRBV4-2 with TRBJ2-1, with D possibly matching TRBD2 (5 bases). Germline V CDR1 and CDR2: LGHNA, YNFKEQ. The ends were cut back, 4 bases at V and 9 bases at J, with 10 bases in the middle. The CDR3 has 12 amino acids. The CDR3 loop is CASSPGKGEQFF. The CDR3 coding sequence is TGTGCCAGCAGCCCGGGGAAGGGTGAGCAGTTCTTC.

This chain uses TRBV27 with TRBJ2-1; a weak D match, TRBD2 (6 bases). Deletions cut 1 base from V and 9 bases from J, with 13 bases between. The CDR3 has 14 amino acids. Per the germline V gene, CDR1 is MNHEY and CDR2 is SMNVEV (reference sequence). CDR3 bases: TGTGCCAGCAGTTTATTGGGCGGGGCTGGTGAGCAGTTCTTC. This encodes CASSLLGGAGEQFF.

This clone occurred a few times. The rearrangement joins TRBV5-1 to TRBJ2-7, with unresolved D. The CDR3 covers 15 residues. The V end was cut by 4 bases, the J end by 7 bases, with 21 bases between. Germline CDR1 is SGHRS and CDR2 is YFSETQ. The CDR3 DNA is TGCGCCAGCAGCCGGGTGGATCGTCCTGTAAATGAGCAGTACTTC. Amino acids: CASSRVDRPVNEQYF.

This clone was recorded only once. This chain joins TRBV6-1 and TRBJ1-2; TRBD1 is a possible D gene (6 bases). CDR3 size: 13 residues. The V end was cut by 10 bases, the J end by 8 bases, with 20 bases between. The V gene's germline CDR1 is MNHNS and CDR2 SASEGT. CDR3 bases: TGTGCCACCTTACCGGCCCAGGGGCTCGGCTACACCTTC. Translation: CATLPAQGLGYTF.

This chain links TRBV14 with TRBJ2-7; D is ambiguous. Looked up from germline, CDR1 is SGHDN and CDR2 is FVKESK. V was trimmed by 2 bases and J by 3 bases, leaving 8 bases between them. The length of the CDR3 is 13 residues. CDR3 coding DNA: TGTGCCAGCAGCCAATACAAGAACTACGAGCAGTACTTC. Translation gives CASSQYKNYEQYF.

Remarks on this clone: Compared with germline, one end of the junction differs, possibly owing to a read error. The chain is built from TRBV5-1 and TRBJ2-2, with D perhaps matching TRBD2 (5 bases). This CDR3 comprises 16 residues. Germline V gene lookup returns CDR1 SGHRS and CDR2 YFSETQ. CDR3 in amino acids: CASSLGDRTDAGELFF. The CDR3 nucleotides read TGTGCCAGCAGCTTGGGAGATAGAACAGACGCCGGGGAGCTGTTTTTT.

This clone was observed a handful of times. The chain links TRBV9 to TRBJ2-5; 11 bases are a match to TRBD2. This CDR3 region has 17 residues. The J segment lost 2 bases and the V segment lost 3 bases, leaving 9 bases of the junction unmatched. From germline, CDR1 is SGDLS and CDR2 YYNGEE. The CDR3 loop is CASSERASGGPQETQYF. The CDR3 bases are TGTGCCAGCAGCGAGAGGGCTAGCGGGGGGCCTCAAGAGACCCAGTACTTC. Drawing the rest from reference TRBV9 and TRBJ2-5, the complete variable domain is DSGVTQTPKHLITATGQRVTLRCSPRSGDLSVYWYQQSLDQGLQFLIQYYNGEERAKGNILERFSAQQFPDLHSELNLSSLELGDSALYFCASSERASGGPQETQYFGPGTRLLVL.

The chain recombines TRBV19 with TRBJ1-5; D unresolved. The ends were cut back, 1 base at V and 7 bases at J, with 5 bases in the middle. Germline CDR1 is LNHDA and CDR2 is SQIVND (reference sequence). This CDR3 spans 12 amino acids. For the CDR3, the DNA is TGTGCCAGTAGTATAGGGAGCCAGCCCCAGCATTTT. It encodes CASSIGSQPQHF.

The gene calls are TRBV5-6 and TRBJ2-3; either TRBD1 or TRBD2 may supply D (5 bases each). This CDR3 spans 16 amino acids. Germline CDR1 is SGHDT and CDR2 is YYEEEE. Deletions cut 0 bases from V and 7 bases from J, with 18 bases between. The CDR3 DNA reads TGTGCCAGCAGCTTGGGTACCGGGGCTTCGTTGAATACGCAGTATTTT. It encodes CASSLGTGASLNTQYF.

V usage is TRBV6-6 and J usage is TRBJ2-5; TRBD2 agrees at 10 bases. Trimming cost V 2 bases and J 5 bases; bases outside gene matches: 5. Germline CDR1 reads MNHNY; CDR2 reads SVGAGI (reference sequence). The CDR3 runs to 15 residues. The CDR3 loop reads CASSYGGLARETQYF. CDR3 DNA: TGTGCCAGCAGTTACGGGGGACTAGCGAGGGAGACCCAGTACTTC.

The chain uses TRBV7-9 and TRBJ1-3; TRBD1 aligns across 7 bases. The V gene's germline CDR1 is SEHNR and CDR2 FQNEAQ (reference sequence). The trim removed 3 bases at V and 0 bases at J, leaving 8 bases unmatched. The CDR3 covers 17 residues. In DNA, the CDR3 is TGTGCCAGCAGCTTTCCTAGGGGGCGAAACTCTGGAAACACCATATATTTT. It specifies CASSFPRGRNSGNTIYF. Full variable domain (outside the CDR3, taken from reference TRBV7-9 and TRBJ1-3): DTGVSQNPRHKITKRGQNVTFRCDPISEHNRLYWYRQTLGQGPEFLTYFQNEAQLEKSRLLSDRFSAERPKGSFSTLEIQRTEQGDSAMYLCASSFPRGRNSGNTIYFGEGSWLTVV.

This clone was seen a handful of times. The chain has TRBV28 and TRBJ2-5; D tentatively fits TRBD1 or TRBD2 (5 bases each). V lost 4 bases and J 5 bases, leaving 14 bases between the germline ends. The germline CDR1 and CDR2 sequences are MDHEN and SYDVKM. The CDR3 runs 14 residues. The chain's CDR3 is CASSSRGQGETQYF. The CDR3 region has the DNA TGTGCCAGCAGTTCCCGAGGGCAGGGCGAGACCCAGTACTTC.